These 21 T cell receptor beta chains share one sample of origin, sequenced in a study of identical twins. Each CDR3 protein is one row after TCRdb ran MiXCR on the 5' RACE reads. The data contain 400,000 to 500,000 distinct CDR3 sequences, approximately 18% of them singletons. Sequencing was carried out using naive T cells sorted from blood. Every receptor here comes from a man in his fifties or sixties in good health.

The sample holds many counts of this clonotype. The chain uses TRBV20-1 and TRBJ2-7; D might be TRBD1 or TRBD2, each matching 6 bases. V dropped 2 bases and J dropped 3 bases, with 14 bases sitting between them. Germline CDR1 is DFQATT and CDR2 is SNEGSKA (reference sequence). This CDR3 spans 14 amino acids. Here the CDR3 reads CSARSGALIYEQYF. The CDR3 DNA follows: TGCAGTGCTAGATCGGGGGCGCTAATCTACGAGCAGTACTTC.

This clonotype was counted between two and nine times. This chain links TRBV6-5 with TRBJ2-1, with a tentative D call TRBD1 (5 bases). The CDR3 consists of 14 residues. Per germline, CDR1 MNHEY and CDR2 SVGAGI. V lost 4 bases, J lost 0 bases, and 7 bases lay in between. CDR3 in amino acids: CASSSQGSYNEQFF. In nucleotides, the CDR3 is TGTGCCAGCAGTTCCCAGGGCTCCTACAATGAGCAGTTCTTC.

The chain combines TRBV3-1 with TRBJ2-1, with D possibly being TRBD1 (6 bases). The CDR3 has 14 residues. The germline CDR1 and CDR2 sequences are LGHDT and YNNKEL (reference sequence). V was pared by 4 bases and J by 10 bases, with 17 bases between. The CDR3 coding sequence is TGTGCCAGCAGCCTAGAAACAGGGCCATGGGAGCAGTTCTTC. Translation gives CASSLETGPWEQFF.

This clonotype occurred a few times. The V gene is TRBV5-1, the J gene TRBJ2-7; tentative D call: TRBD1 (6 bases). Looked up from germline, CDR1 is SGHRS and CDR2 is YFSETQ. Between the trimmed V and J ends, which lost 5 bases and 6 bases, there was a span of 15 bases. The CDR3 totals 13 residues. The DNA for the CDR3 is TGCGCCAGCAGGAAGACAGGTTTGGCCGAGCAGTACTTC. This gives the protein CASRKTGLAEQYF.

This clonotype occurred a few times. The chain is built from TRBV24-1 and TRBJ2-7; 7 bases are shared with TRBD1. V dropped 2 bases and J dropped 4; count of bases not matched to a gene: 7. Germline V gene lookup returns CDR1 KGHDR and CDR2 SFDVKD. The length of the CDR3 is 15 residues. The CDR3 is CATSDSRTGGYEQYF. Here the CDR3 DNA reads TGTGCCACCAGTGATTCTCGGACAGGTGGATACGAGCAGTACTTC.

The sample holds a few counts of this clonotype. The CDR3 region has the DNA TGCGCCAGCAGCCAAGTTTGGGCCCATAATTCACCCCTCCACTTT. As protein: CASSQVWAHNSPLHF. The chain has TRBV4-3 and TRBJ1-6, with D uncertain. V was pared by 1 base and J by 5 bases, with 9 bases between. CDR1 and CDR2 (germline): LGHNA, YSLEER. The CDR3 covers 15 residues.

In its sample, this clonotype was seen many times. V and J are TRBV5-1 and TRBJ2-5; D is undetermined. The CDR3 is made up of 12 amino acids. The V end lost 4 bases, the J end lost 3 bases, and 7 bases lay between the germline ends. CDR1 and CDR2 from the germline V gene are SGHRS and YFSETQ. CDR3 sequence (DNA): TGCGCCAGCAGCGAGCCAGAAGAGACCCAGTACTTC. Protein: CASSEPEETQYF. Drawing the rest from reference TRBV5-1 and TRBJ2-5, the complete variable domain is KAGVTQTPRYLIKTRGQQVTLSCSPISGHRSVSWYQQTPGQGLQFLFEYFSETQRNKGNFPGRFSGRQFSNSRSEMNVSTLELGDSALYLCASSEPEETQYFGPGTRLLVL.

The chain combines TRBV5-1 with TRBJ2-7, with D perhaps matching TRBD2 (7 bases). This CDR3 region has 15 residues. The V gene's germline CDR1 is SGHRS and CDR2 YFSETQ. The V end lost 5 bases, the J end lost 3 bases, and 18 bases lay between the germline ends. This CDR3 reads CASRPWGGGIYEQYF. CDR3 bases: TGCGCCAGCAGGCCCTGGGGGGGGGGCATCTACGAGCAGTACTTC. Combining the CDR3 with reference TRBV5-1 and TRBJ2-7 gives the whole variable domain KAGVTQTPRYLIKTRGQQVTLSCSPISGHRSVSWYQQTPGQGLQFLFEYFSETQRNKGNFPGRFSGRQFSNSRSEMNVSTLELGDSALYLCASRPWGGGIYEQYFGPGTRLTVT.

This clonotype was observed a few times. The conserved phenylalanine or tryptophan normally closing the CDR3 is absent here, so this likely arose from a read error. The chain links TRBV11-3 to TRBJ2-1, with TRBD2 as a possible D gene (5 bases). Trimming shortened V by 5 bases and J by 4 bases, and 12 bases separated the two germline ends. Germline-derived CDR1 and CDR2 are SGHNT and YENEEA. This CDR3 is built from 14 residues. DNA for the CDR3: TGTGCCAGCAGCCTGGGGAGCTCATACAATGAGCAGTTCCTC. This gives the protein CASSLGSSYNEQFL.

The CDR3 loop reads CASSPLPVLSYEQYF. The DNA for the CDR3 is TGCGCCAGCAGCCCACTTCCCGTCCTTTCCTACGAGCAGTACTTC. V gene TRBV4-1 combines with J gene TRBJ2-7; no definite D call. This CDR3 comprises 15 residues. The germline gives CDR1 MGHRA, CDR2 YSYEKL. V shed 4 bases and J shed 1 base, with 14 bases lying between them.

This clonotype has a handful of counts. The chain links TRBV11-2 to TRBJ2-7, with 8 bases that match TRBD1. Germline V gene data show CDR1 as SGHAT and CDR2 as FQNNGV. J was trimmed by 5 bases and V by 5 bases; bases with no gene match: 8. CDR3 length: 14 amino acids. CDR3 residues: CASSRLTGGHEQYF. CDR3 nucleotides: TGTGCCAGCAGCCGTCTTACAGGGGGACACGAGCAGTACTTC.

The sample holds many counts of this clonotype. The J gene is TRBJ2-2, the V gene TRBV11-2; TRBD2 matches at 8 bases. J gave up 4 bases and V 5 bases, and 0 bases lay outside the gene matches. The CDR3 spans 13 residues. CDR1 is SGHAT and CDR2 is FQNNGV in the germline V gene. The CDR3 coding sequence is TGTGCCAGCAGCAGCGGGAGCACCGGGGAGCTGTTTTTT. This sequence encodes CASSSGSTGELFF.

This clonotype was found a few times. The chain carries TRBV29-1 and TRBJ2-7; 11 nucleotides line up with TRBD2. The CDR3 consists of 16 residues. Germline CDR1 is SQVTM and CDR2 is ANQGSEA. V dropped 4 bases and J dropped 4; count of bases not matched to a gene: 12. This chain's CDR3 is CSVGGGLAGGEYEQYF. CDR3 bases: TGCAGCGTTGGAGGGGGTCTAGCGGGAGGAGAATACGAGCAGTACTTC.

In its sample, this clonotype was seen a few times. V is TRBV7-9 and J is TRBJ2-5, with TRBD2 matching 7 bases. CDR1 and CDR2 (germline): SEHNR, FQNEAQ (reference sequence). V shed 5 bases and J 2 bases; nucleotides not matched to a gene: 2. This CDR3 is 13 amino acids long. CDR3 DNA: TGTGCCAGCAGCCAGCGGGGACAAGAGACCCAGTACTTC. It encodes CASSQRGQETQYF.

This clonotype came up once. The J gene is TRBJ2-2, the V gene TRBV2; 9 bases match TRBD1. V lost 7 bases to trimming and J lost 2 bases; unmatched junction nucleotides: 5. From germline, CDR1 is SNHLY and CDR2 FYNNEI. The CDR3 runs to 15 residues. The DNA for the CDR3 is TGTGCCAGCAATCCGGGACAGGGCAACACCGGGGAGCTGTTTTTT. It encodes CASNPGQGNTGELFF.

This clonotype has just a few counts. The rearrangement links TRBV7-9 to TRBJ2-5; D gene uncertain. This CDR3 contains 15 residues. The germline CDR1 and CDR2 sequences are SEHNR and FQNEAQ (reference sequence). V was cut by 3 bases and J by 0 bases, with 11 bases left in between. The CDR3 DNA is TGTGCCAGCAGCTTCATCAGTCCCTACCAAGAGACCCAGTACTTC. As protein: CASSFISPYQETQYF. Full variable domain (rest looked up from reference TRBV7-9 and TRBJ2-5): DTGVSQNPRHKITKRGQNVTFRCDPISEHNRLYWYRQTLGQGPEFLTYFQNEAQLEKSRLLSDRFSAERPKGSFSTLEIQRTEQGDSAMYLCASSFISPYQETQYFGPGTRLLVL.

The chain employs TRBV5-6 and TRBJ1-1; no reliable D call. Germline-derived CDR1 and CDR2 are SGHDT and YYEEEE. The CDR3 sequence is 14 residues long. Deletions cut 1 base from V and 1 base from J, with 8 bases between. CDR3 loop: CASSLWLQNTEAFF. The CDR3 nucleotides read TGTGCCAGCAGCTTGTGGCTACAGAACACTGAAGCTTTCTTT.

This clonotype was counted a few times. The chain employs TRBV4-3 and TRBJ1-2; TRBD1 matches 11 bases. This CDR3 has 15 amino acids. Germline assignment: CDR1 LGHNA and CDR2 YSLEER. J lost 7 bases, V lost 2 bases, and 6 bases had no gene match. The CDR3 sequence: CASSQTGTGGFGYTF. The CDR3 DNA reads as TGCGCCAGCAGCCAAACCGGGACAGGGGGTTTTGGCTACACCTTC.

The rearrangement links TRBV6-2 or TRBV6-3 to TRBJ2-7, with no clear D. Germline lookup yields CDR1 MNHEY and CDR2 SVGEGT. V dropped 2 bases and J dropped 0 bases, with 11 bases sitting between them. This CDR3 has 15 amino acids. The CDR3: CASSYQDGFSYEQYF. CDR3 DNA: TGTGCCAGCAGTTACCAGGACGGATTCTCCTACGAGCAGTACTTC.

CDR3 bases: TGTGCCAGCAGTTTAAAAACTAGCGGGGGACTTTTCCAAGAGACCCAGTACTTC. Encoded protein: CASSLKTSGGLFQETQYF. The V and J genes are TRBV12-3 or TRBV12-4 and TRBJ2-5, with 11 bases fitting TRBD2. CDR3 length: 18 residues. Trimming at V came to 2 bases and at J to 1 base, leaving 9 bases not matched to a gene.

This clonotype has at least ten counts. The chain couples TRBV3-1 to TRBJ2-1; 12 bases line up with TRBD2. The CDR3 totals 18 residues. Germline V gene data show CDR1 as LGHDT and CDR2 as YNNKEL (reference sequence). The junction had 9 bases not matched to a gene; V was cut back by 4 bases and J by 2 bases. The CDR3 sequence: CASSPASGGAGTYNEQFF. CDR3 nucleotide sequence: TGTGCCAGCAGCCCCGCTAGCGGGGGGGCCGGGACCTACAATGAGCAGTTCTTC.